The entry that follows covers one T cell receptor (beta chain) sequence. Its cognate antigen is unknown. This CDR3 region has 14 residues. The germline CDR1 and CDR2 sequences are SGHAT and FQDESV (reference sequence). The ends lost 3 bases at V and 4 bases at J; junction bases unmatched: 5. The PCR ran on 60 Vbeta and 13 Jbeta primers. The repertoire was sequenced with immunoSEQ multiplex PCR; TCRdb's copy has only in-frame clones and lacks some. This table holds about 160,000 clones, 80% to 90% found once. The data belong to a study of cytomegalovirus exposure and HLA in healthy donors. Study-level results: Rates of TCR association differed by HLA locus in a later analysis, with DRB1 highest and HLA-C lowest. The study labeled roughly 160 TCR beta chains cytomegalovirus-associated. In a later analysis, a genetic analysis reported fewer productive-TCR N-insertions in an Asian-associated ancestry cluster than the cohort average.

The chain carries TRBV11-1 and TRBJ1-2; the match to TRBD1 covers 7 bases. Specimen: PBMCs. This TCR derives from a woman under 40 in good health and CMV-seropositive. This CDR3 reads CASSFRDRSYGYTF. In DNA, the CDR3 is TGTGCCAGCAGCTTTAGGGACAGATCCTATGGCTACACCTTC.